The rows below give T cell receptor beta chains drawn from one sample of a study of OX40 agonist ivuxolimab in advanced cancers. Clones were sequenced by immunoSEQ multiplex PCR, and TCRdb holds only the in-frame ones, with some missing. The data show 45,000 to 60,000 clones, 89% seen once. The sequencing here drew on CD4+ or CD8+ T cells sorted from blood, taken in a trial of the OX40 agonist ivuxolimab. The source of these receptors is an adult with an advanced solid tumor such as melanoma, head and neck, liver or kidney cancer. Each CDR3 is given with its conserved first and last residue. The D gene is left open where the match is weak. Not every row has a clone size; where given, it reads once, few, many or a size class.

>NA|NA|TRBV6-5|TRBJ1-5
TGTGCCAGCAGTTACTTGGGGGGCAGTCAGCCCCAGCATTTT
CASSYLGGSQPQHF
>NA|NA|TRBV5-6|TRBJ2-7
TGTGCCAGCACCAGACAGGACTGGAACTACGAGCAGTACTTC
CASTRQDWNYEQYF
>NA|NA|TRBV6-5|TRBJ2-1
TGTGCCAGCAGGGCTAACGAGGGACCCCTGAATGAGCAGTTCTTC
CASRANEGPLNEQFF
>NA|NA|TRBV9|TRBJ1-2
TGTGCCAGCAGCGTTGCTAAGACAGACTTGACCTATGGCTACACCTTC
CASSVAKTDLTYGYTF
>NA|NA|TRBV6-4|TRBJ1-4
TGTGCCAGCAGTGACTCGATAGGGACTAATGAAAAACTGTTTTTT
CASSDSIGTNEKLFF
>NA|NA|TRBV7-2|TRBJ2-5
TGTGCCAGCAGCTTAGTAGGCGGATATCAAGAGACCCAGTACTTC
CASSLVGGYQETQYF
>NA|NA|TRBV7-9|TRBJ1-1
TGTGCCAGCAGCCCACCGGTCCCGAACACTGAAGCTTTCTTT
CASSPPVPNTEAFF
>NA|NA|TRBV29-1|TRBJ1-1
TGCAGCGTTGTACAGGGAAACACTGAAGCTTTCTTT
CSVVQGNTEAFF
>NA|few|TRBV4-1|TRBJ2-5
TGCGCCAGCAGCCAGCGATTTCAGGAACTAGGGGCTGACACGGAGACCCAGTACTTC
CASSQRFQELGADTETQYF
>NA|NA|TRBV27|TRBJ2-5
TGTGCCAGCAGTTTATGGCCCCTGGAGGGACAAGAGACCCAGTACTTC
CASSLWPLEGQETQYF
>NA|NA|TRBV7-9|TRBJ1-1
TGTGCCAGCAGCTTACTTGTGGAGGGGAACACTGAAGCTTTCTTT
CASSLLVEGNTEAFF
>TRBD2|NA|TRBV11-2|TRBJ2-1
TGTGCCAGCAGCTCTAACCCTAGCGGGACCCATGAGCAGTTCTTC
CASSSNPSGTHEQFF
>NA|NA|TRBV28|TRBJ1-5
TGTGCCAGCAGTTTATCACCCTCCCGCAATCAGCCCCAGCATTTT
CASSLSPSRNQPQHF
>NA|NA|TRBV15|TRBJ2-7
TGTGCCACCAGCAGAGATCGGACTTCAAGGGAGCAGTACTTC
CATSRDRTSREQYF
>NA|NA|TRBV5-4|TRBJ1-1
TGTGCCAGCAGCAGGGGGAGGGGGGCCACTGAAGCTTTCTTT
CASSRGRGATEAFF
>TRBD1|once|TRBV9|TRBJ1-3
TGTGCCAGCAGCGTGGACAGGAAAAGAGGTGGAAACACCATATATTTT
CASSVDRKRGGNTIYF
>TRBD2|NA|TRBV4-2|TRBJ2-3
TGTGCCAGCAGCCAAGGGACTAGCGGGGAAACAGATACGCAGTATTTT
CASSQGTSGETDTQYF